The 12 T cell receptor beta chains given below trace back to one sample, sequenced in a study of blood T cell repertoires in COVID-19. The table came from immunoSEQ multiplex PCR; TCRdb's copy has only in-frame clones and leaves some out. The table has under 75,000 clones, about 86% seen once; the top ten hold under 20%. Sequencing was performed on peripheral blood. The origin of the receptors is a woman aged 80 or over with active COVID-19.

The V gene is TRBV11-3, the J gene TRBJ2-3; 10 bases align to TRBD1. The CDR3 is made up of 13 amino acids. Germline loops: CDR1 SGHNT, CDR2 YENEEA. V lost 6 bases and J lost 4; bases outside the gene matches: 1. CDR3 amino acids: CASRDRGADTQYF. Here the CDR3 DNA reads TGTGCCAGCAGGGACAGGGGGGCAGATACGCAGTATTTT.

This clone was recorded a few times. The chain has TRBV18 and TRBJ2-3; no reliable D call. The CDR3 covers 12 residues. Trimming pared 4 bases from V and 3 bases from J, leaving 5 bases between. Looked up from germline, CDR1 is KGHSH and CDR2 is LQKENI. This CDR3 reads CASSQQTDTQYF. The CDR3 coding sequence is TGTGCCAGCTCACAACAAACAGATACGCAGTATTTT. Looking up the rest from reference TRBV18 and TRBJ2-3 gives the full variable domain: NAGVMQNPRHLVRRRGQEARLRCSPMKGHSHVYWYRQLPEEGLKFMVYLQKENIIDESGMPKERFSAEFPKEGPSILRIQQVVRGDSAAYFCASSQQTDTQYFGPGTRLTVL.

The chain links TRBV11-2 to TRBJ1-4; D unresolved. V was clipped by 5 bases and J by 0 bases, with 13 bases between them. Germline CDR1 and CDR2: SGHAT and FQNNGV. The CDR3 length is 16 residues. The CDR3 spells CASSPVPSPTNEKLFF. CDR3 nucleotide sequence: TGTGCCAGCAGCCCGGTCCCATCCCCAACTAATGAAAAACTGTTTTTT.

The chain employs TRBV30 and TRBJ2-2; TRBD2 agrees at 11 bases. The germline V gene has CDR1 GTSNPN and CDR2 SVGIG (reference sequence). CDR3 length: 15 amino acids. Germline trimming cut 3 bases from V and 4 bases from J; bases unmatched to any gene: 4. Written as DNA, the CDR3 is TGTGCCTGGAGCCCACTAGCGGGGGTCACCGGGGAGCTGTTTTTT. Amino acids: CAWSPLAGVTGELFF.

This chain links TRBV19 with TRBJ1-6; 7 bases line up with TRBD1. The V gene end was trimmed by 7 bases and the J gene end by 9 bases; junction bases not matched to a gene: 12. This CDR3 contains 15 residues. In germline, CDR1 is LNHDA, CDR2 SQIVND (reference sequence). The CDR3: CASTMGRGYGSPLHF. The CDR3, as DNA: TGTGCCAGTACCATGGGCAGGGGGTACGGTTCACCCCTCCACTTT.

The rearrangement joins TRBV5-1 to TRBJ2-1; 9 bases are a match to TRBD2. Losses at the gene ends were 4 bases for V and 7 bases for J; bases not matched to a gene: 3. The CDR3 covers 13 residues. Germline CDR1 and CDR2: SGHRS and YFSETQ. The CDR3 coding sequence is TGCGCCAGCAGCGCGGGGGGGCCGAATGAGCAGTTCTTC. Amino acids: CASSAGGPNEQFF.

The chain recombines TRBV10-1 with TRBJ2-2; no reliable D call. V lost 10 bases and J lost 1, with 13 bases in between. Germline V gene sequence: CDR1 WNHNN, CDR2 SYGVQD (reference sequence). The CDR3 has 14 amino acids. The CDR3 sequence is CATARGLNTGELFF. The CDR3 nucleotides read TGCGCCACCGCCAGAGGCCTGAACACCGGGGAGCTGTTTTTT.

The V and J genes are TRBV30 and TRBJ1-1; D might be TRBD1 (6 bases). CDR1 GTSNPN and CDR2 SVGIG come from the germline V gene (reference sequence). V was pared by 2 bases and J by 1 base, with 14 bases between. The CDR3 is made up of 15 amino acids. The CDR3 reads CAWSKGDGKNTEAFF. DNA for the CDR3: TGTGCCTGGAGTAAGGGGGATGGAAAGAACACTGAAGCTTTCTTT.

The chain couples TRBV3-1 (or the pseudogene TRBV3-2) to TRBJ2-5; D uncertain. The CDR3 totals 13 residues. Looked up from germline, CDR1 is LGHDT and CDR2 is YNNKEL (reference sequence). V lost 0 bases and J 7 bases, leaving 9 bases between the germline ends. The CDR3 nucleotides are TGTGCCAGCAGCCAAGATCGTTACGGGACCCAGTACTTC. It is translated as CASSQDRYGTQYF.

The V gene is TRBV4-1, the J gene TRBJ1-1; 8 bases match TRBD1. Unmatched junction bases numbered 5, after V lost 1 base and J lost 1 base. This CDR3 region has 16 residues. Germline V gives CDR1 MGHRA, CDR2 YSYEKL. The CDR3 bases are TGCGCCAGCAGCCAAGGCAGGGGGCAGGGGAACACTGAAGCTTTCTTT. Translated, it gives CASSQGRGQGNTEAFF.

The CDR3 reads CASSKGGAADTQYF. CDR3 in DNA: TGTGCCAGCAGTAAGGGGGGGGCTGCGGATACGCAGTATTTT. This chain connects TRBV9 to TRBJ2-3, with D tentatively TRBD2 (7 bases). Per germline, CDR1 SGDLS and CDR2 YYNGEE. The V end lost 5 bases, the J end lost 6 bases, and 16 bases lay between the germline ends. The CDR3 runs 14 residues.

CDR3 region: CASSDRTSQLIAPQYF. The DNA of the CDR3 is TGTGCCAGCAGCGACCGGACTAGCCAGCTAATAGCGCCCCAGTACTTC. The rearrangement links TRBV7-9 to TRBJ2-5; TRBD2 matches at 8 bases. V shed 5 bases, J shed 9 bases, and the junction held 17 bases outside the gene matches. The germline V gene has CDR1 SEHNR and CDR2 FQNEAQ (reference sequence). The CDR3 consists of 16 residues.